These T cell receptor beta chains were read from a single sample in a study of shared clonotypes between healthy human individuals. Profiling relied on immunoSEQ multiplex PCR, and the TCRdb table lists in-frame clones only, not all of them. The sample has 660,000 or so clones; 96% are singletons. Input material: naive CD8+ T cells sorted from blood. These TCRs come from a woman aged 25 to 39 in good health. Each CDR3 is given with its conserved first and last residue. The D gene is left open where the match is weak. Clone size is not always given. Where it is, it says once, few, many or a class for expanded clones.

d_call,clone_size,j_call,v_call,cdr3_nt,cdr3_aa
.,.,TRBJ2-7,TRBV5-8,TGTGCCAGCTCCGGAGGGGACAGCTACGAGCAGTACTTC,CASSGGDSYEQYF
.,.,TRBJ2-7,TRBV2,TGTGCCAGCATTTTTAGTGGGTACGAGCAGTACTTC,CASIFSGYEQYF
TRBD2,.,TRBJ2-2,TRBV2,TGTGCCAGCTCTGAAAGCGGGAGCCCCACCGGGGAGCTGTTTTTT,CASSESGSPTGELFF
.,.,TRBJ2-7,TRBV11-3,TGTGCCAGCAGCTTGAGCGGTAACTCCTACGAGCAGTACTTC,CASSLSGNSYEQYF
.,.,TRBJ2-7,TRBV15,TGTGCCACCAGCAGAGGGAGGGGTTTAAACGAGCAGTACTTC,CATSRGRGLNEQYF
TRBD1,.,TRBJ1-2,TRBV19,TGTGCCAGTAGCTTATGGACAGGGGCTTCTAACTATGGCTACACCTTC,CASSLWTGASNYGYTF
.,.,TRBJ1-1,TRBV27,TGTGCCAGCAGGGAGAGTGGGTGGAACACTGAAGCTTTCTTT,CASRESGWNTEAFF
.,.,TRBJ1-1,TRBV28,TGTGCCAGCAGTTGGGGCCTGAACACTGAAGCTTTCTTT,CASSWGLNTEAFF
TRBD1,.,TRBJ1-2,TRBV27,TGTGCCAGCAGTTACGGTAGCCAGGGGGGAGGCTACACCTTC,CASSYGSQGGGYTF
.,.,TRBJ2-7,TRBV4-1,TGCGCCAGCAGCCAACCGGGACAATCTGCCGACGAGCAGTACTTC,CASSQPGQSADEQYF
.,.,TRBJ2-7,TRBV19,TGTGCCAGTAGTGCTGGTCCCTCATGGGACGAGCAGTACTTC,CASSAGPSWDEQYF
TRBD1,.,TRBJ1-2,TRBV5-6,TGTGCCAGCAGCTTGCAGGGGGCTAACTATGGCTACACCTTC,CASSLQGANYGYTF
TRBD1,once,TRBJ2-7,TRBV15,TGTGCCACCAGCAGAGTTGGGACAGGGACCTACTACGAGCAGTACTTC,CATSRVGTGTYYEQYF
.,.,TRBJ2-7,TRBV27,TGTGCCAGCAGTCCTACCGGGGCCTACGAGCAGTACTTC,CASSPTGAYEQYF
.,.,TRBJ1-1,TRBV6-1,TGTGCCAGCAGTGAAGGGGGACGGACTATGAACACTGAAGCTTTCTTT,CASSEGGRTMNTEAFF
TRBD1,.,TRBJ2-3,TRBV6-5,TGTGCCAGCAGCAACACAGGGGGCGCATCAGATACGCAGTATTTT,CASSNTGGASDTQYF
.,.,TRBJ1-2,TRBV11-2,TGTGCCAGCAGCTTAGATGCCGAGGGGGGCTACACCTTC,CASSLDAEGGYTF
.,once,TRBJ1-5,TRBV28,TGTGCCAGCAGTTCGTTGGGGGCCGGGCCCCAGCATTTT,CASSSLGAGPQHF
TRBD2,.,TRBJ2-7,TRBV28,TGTGCCAGCAGTTTTGCGGGAGGCTACGAGCAGTACTTC,CASSFAGGYEQYF
TRBD2,.,TRBJ2-6,TRBV5-4,TGTGCCAGCAGCTCACCCGCGTGGCTAGCGGGAGTGGAAGGGGCCAACGTCCTGACTTTC,CASSSPAWLAGVEGANVLTF
.,.,TRBJ2-7,TRBV19,TGTGCCAGTAGTCCTTCTGGGGACTCCTCCTACGAGCAGTACTTC,CASSPSGDSSYEQYF
.,.,TRBJ2-1,TRBV29-1,TGCAGCGTTGTCCCCCAACCCTCCCCACCCTACAATGAGCAGTTCTTC,CSVVPQPSPPYNEQFF
.,.,TRBJ2-7,TRBV28,TGTGCCAGCAGCCTCCTCTACGAGCAGTACTTC,CASSLLYEQYF
.,.,TRBJ1-5,TRBV7-8,TGTGCCAGCAGCTTAGCGCAGACAGAGGGCATAGGGAAGCCCCAGCATTTT,CASSLAQTEGIGKPQHF
.,.,TRBJ2-4,TRBV2,TGTGCCAGCAGTGAAATATGGTTGAGGGGGTGGGCCAAAAACATTCAGTACTTC,CASSEIWLRGWAKNIQYF
.,.,TRBJ2-7,TRBV5-6,TGTGCCAGCTCCTACGGGGTCGGGGGCTACGAGCAGTACTTC,CASSYGVGGYEQYF
TRBD1,once,TRBJ1-1,TRBV28,TGTGCCAGCAGTATCCTCAGGAGGGGACAGTCCCTCACTGAAGCTTTCTTT,CASSILRRGQSLTEAFF